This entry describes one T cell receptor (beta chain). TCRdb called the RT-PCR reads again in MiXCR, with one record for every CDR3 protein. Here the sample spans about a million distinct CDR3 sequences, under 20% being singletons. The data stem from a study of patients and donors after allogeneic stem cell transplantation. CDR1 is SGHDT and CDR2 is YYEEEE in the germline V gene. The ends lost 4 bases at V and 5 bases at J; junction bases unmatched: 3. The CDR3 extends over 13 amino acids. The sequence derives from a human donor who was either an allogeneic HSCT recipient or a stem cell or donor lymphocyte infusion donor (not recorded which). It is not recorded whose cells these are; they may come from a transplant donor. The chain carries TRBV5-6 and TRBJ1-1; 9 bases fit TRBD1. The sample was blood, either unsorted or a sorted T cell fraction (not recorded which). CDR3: CASSDGTGTEAFF. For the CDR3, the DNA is TGTGCCAGCAGCGACGGGACAGGGACTGAAGCTTTCTTT.